Below are 8 T cell receptor beta chains sequenced from a single sample in a study of blood T cell repertoires in COVID-19. The method was immunoSEQ multiplex PCR; TCRdb's version includes in-frame clones alone and lacks a portion of them. This table has about 140,000 clones, 65% to 85% appearing once. Sequencing used peripheral blood. The receptors stem from a human donor in a cohort sampled during active COVID-19.

The chain has TRBV11-3 and TRBJ2-4, with D possibly TRBD2 on 5 matching bases. The CDR3 runs 13 residues. The V and J ends lost 0 bases and 10 bases respectively, with 10 bases between them. Germline values: CDR1 SGHNT, CDR2 YENEEA. The DNA for the CDR3 is TGTGCCAGCAGCTTAGATGAGGGATCGATTCAGTACTTC. This encodes CASSLDEGSIQYF.

Only one count was recorded for this clone. The chain has TRBV6-5 and TRBJ1-6; 9 bases align to TRBD1. Germline values: CDR1 MNHEY, CDR2 SVGAGI. Trimming removed 7 bases from V and 9 bases from J; junction bases left unmatched: 7. This CDR3 is 14 amino acids long. CDR3 in amino acids: CASTVTGGGSPLHF. DNA of the CDR3: TGTGCCAGCACCGTGACAGGGGGAGGTTCACCCCTCCACTTT.

CDR3 loop: CASSLRGFTGANVLTF. In DNA form, the CDR3 reads TGTGCCAGCAGCTTGCGAGGGTTCACTGGGGCCAACGTCCTGACTTTC. The chain recombines TRBV5-6 with TRBJ2-6; weak D call: TRBD2 (5 bases). Per germline, CDR1 SGHDT and CDR2 YYEEEE. The CDR3 loop spans 16 amino acids. Trimming shortened V by 1 base and J by 2 bases, and 10 bases separated the two germline ends. The whole variable domain, filled in from reference TRBV5-6 and TRBJ2-6, reads DAGVTQSPTHLIKTRGQQVTLRCSPKSGHDTVSWYQQALGQGPQFIFQYYEEEERQRGNFPDRFSGHQFPNYSSELNVNALLLGDSALYLCASSLRGFTGANVLTFGAGSRLTVL.

This chain's CDR3 is CAISETGVMDTGELFF. CDR3 bases: TGTGCCATCAGCGAGACAGGGGTTATGGACACCGGGGAGCTGTTTTTT. The J gene is TRBJ2-2, the V gene TRBV10-3; 8 bases fit TRBD1. This CDR3 has 16 residues. J gave up 3 bases and V 6 bases, and 9 bases lay outside the gene matches. Germline V gene sequence: CDR1 ENHRY, CDR2 SYGVKD.

The rearrangement joins TRBV25-1 to TRBJ2-2; TRBD1 is a possible D gene (5 bases). Per the germline V gene, CDR1 is MGHDK and CDR2 is SYGVNS. V lost 3 bases to trimming and J lost 6 bases, with 14 bases between them. The CDR3 runs 15 residues. The DNA of the CDR3 is TGTGCCAGCAGTGATGCGACCCAAGGGGCCGGGGAGCTGTTTTTT. As protein: CASSDATQGAGELFF.

The V call is TRBV19, the J call TRBJ1-1; D possibly corresponds to TRBD1 (5 bases). This CDR3 region has 12 residues. Per germline, CDR1 LNHDA and CDR2 SQIVND (reference sequence). V lost 2 bases and J lost 11, with 12 bases in between. The CDR3 here is CASSISGVRAFF. For the CDR3, the DNA is TGTGCCAGTAGTATATCGGGGGTGCGGGCTTTCTTT.

This sequence joins TRBV29-1 and TRBJ2-7; 7 nucleotides align to TRBD2. CDR3 length: 11 amino acids. Per the germline V gene, CDR1 is SQVTM and CDR2 is ANQGSEA. The CDR3 sequence is CSGGGSYEQYF. The CDR3 nucleotides are TGCAGTGGGGGAGGGTCCTACGAGCAGTACTTC.

The genes are TRBV5-4 and TRBJ2-5, with D possibly TRBD2 on 6 matching bases. The CDR3 has 14 residues. V gave up 3 bases and J gave up 5 bases, with 14 bases separating them. Germline V gives CDR1 SGHNT, CDR2 YYREEE (reference sequence). The CDR3 reads CASSSTGLAETQYF. The CDR3 nucleotides read TGTGCCAGCAGCTCTACGGGTCTAGCGGAGACCCAGTACTTC.